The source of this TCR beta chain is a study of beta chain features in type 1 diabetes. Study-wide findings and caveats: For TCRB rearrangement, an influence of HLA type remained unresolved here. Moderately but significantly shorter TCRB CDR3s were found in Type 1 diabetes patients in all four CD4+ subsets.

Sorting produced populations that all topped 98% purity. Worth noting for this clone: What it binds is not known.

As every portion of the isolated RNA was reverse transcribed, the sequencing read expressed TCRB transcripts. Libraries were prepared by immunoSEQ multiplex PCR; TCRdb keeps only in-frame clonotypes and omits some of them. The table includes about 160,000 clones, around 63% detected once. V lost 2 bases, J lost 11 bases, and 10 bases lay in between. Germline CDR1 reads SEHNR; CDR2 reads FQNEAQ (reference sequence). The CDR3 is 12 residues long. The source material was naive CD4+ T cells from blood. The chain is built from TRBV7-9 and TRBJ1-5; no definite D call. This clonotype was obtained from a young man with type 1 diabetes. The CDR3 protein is CASSLQTMTQHF. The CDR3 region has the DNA TGTGCCAGCAGCTTACAGACAATGACCCAGCATTTT.